This TCR beta chain was identified in a study of OX40 agonist ivuxolimab in advanced cancers. For the wider study: Ivuxolimab was an agonistic, fully human IgG2 monoclonal antibody directed against OX40 (CD134), a costimulatory receptor. Intravenous ivuxolimab was administered to patients every 2 weeks at six dose levels: 0.01, 0.1, 0.3, 1.5, 3 and 10 mg/kg. Of the approximately 54 patients in dose escalation, some 20 had hepatocellular carcinoma, approximately 15 had melanoma, 9 had renal cell carcinoma and 9 had head and neck cancer. The dose-escalation cohort was 82.7% male with a mean age of approximately 60 years, ranging from 23 to 79. Patients were allowed to have had prior anti-PD-1, anti-PD-L1 or anti-CTLA-4 therapy, and approximately 37% of the dose-escalation patients had been treated with checkpoint inhibitors. Partial responses occurred in three dose-escalation patients, of whom one had hepatocellular carcinoma and two had cutaneous melanoma. The point of sequencing TCRbeta in the periphery was to test whether ivuxolimab changed TCR sequence diversity and drove clonal T-cell expansion. The paper covers the monotherapy dose-escalation part of the phase I ivuxolimab trial, which included N ≈ 57 patients. Study-wide findings and limitations: In partial responders in the 0.1-3.0 mg/kg groups, normalized peripheral clonal expansion was found to be among the lowest, especially among CD8+ T cells. Low levels of normalized T-cell clonal expansion were also seen in some patients who did not respond. Antigen specificity was not determined for the clonally expanded peripheral T cells. After ivuxolimab, expanded clones were on average more numerous among CD8+ T cells than among CD4+ T cells. Clonal expansion of both CD4+ and CD8+ blood T cells was observed from baseline to week 6 at doses 0.1 to 3.0 mg/kg.

Patients with autoimmune disease history or receiving systemic immunosuppression were excluded from the trial. Peripheral blood for TCR sequencing was collected from all dose cohorts at baseline, on cycle 4 day 1, and on cycle 7 day 1. Samples were obtained from an open-label, multicenter, first-in-human phase I dose-escalation trial of ivuxolimab. Adults with locally advanced or metastatic head and neck squamous cell, hepatocellular, melanoma or renal cell carcinoma were enrolled in the trial. Before TCR sequencing, CD4+ T cells and CD8+ T cells were sorted from peripheral blood as separate populations. Genomic DNA was extracted from sorted cells for sequencing of the TCRbeta CDR3 region. TCRbeta CDR3 regions were sequenced using the immunoSEQ Assay. Held by TCRdb, this immuneACCESS table contains in-frame sequences only and omits some clones. Under half of the omission traces to an unresolved V gene where checked; the cause of the rest is unknown. A total of roughly 23,000 clones appear in this sample, approximately 80% of them only once. The leading ten clones occupy about a quarter of the sample.

In regard to this clone: There is no known antigen for this receptor. Per-base qualities were not stored, and no clone one base away is much larger.

The CDR3 numbers 13 residues from cysteine through phenylalanine. CDR3 DNA only is kept here, 39 bases in frame from base 1. Cut back by 2 bases and 2 bases, the V and J ends lie 7 bases apart. From the germline V gene (reference sequence), CDR1 is MNHEY and CDR2 is SMNVEV. The V gene is TRBV27 and the J gene is TRBJ2-7; the D gene is perhaps TRBD1, from 6 matching bases. This TCR came from an adult with an advanced solid tumor such as melanoma, head and neck, liver or kidney cancer. Source: CD4+ or CD8+ T cells sorted from blood, taken in a trial of the OX40 agonist ivuxolimab. The DNA sequence follows: TGTGCCAGCAGTTTACAGGGGACCTACGAGCAGTACTTC. This encodes CASSLQGTYEQYF.